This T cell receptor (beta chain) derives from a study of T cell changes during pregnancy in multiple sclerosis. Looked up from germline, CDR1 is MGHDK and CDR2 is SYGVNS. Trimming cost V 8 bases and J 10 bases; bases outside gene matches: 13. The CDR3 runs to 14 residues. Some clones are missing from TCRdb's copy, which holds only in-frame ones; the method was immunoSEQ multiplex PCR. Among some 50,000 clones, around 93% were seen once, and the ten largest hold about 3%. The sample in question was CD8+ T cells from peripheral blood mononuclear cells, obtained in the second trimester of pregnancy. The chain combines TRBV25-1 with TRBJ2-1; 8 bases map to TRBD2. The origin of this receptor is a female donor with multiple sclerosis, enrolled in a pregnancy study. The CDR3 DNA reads TGTGCCAGCTCCGGGGGGGTGTGGGGTGGCGAGCAGTTCTTC. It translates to CASSGGVWGGEQFF.